This T cell receptor beta chain was sequenced during a study of regulatory T cells in long-lasting Graves disease. Arm-PCR of CDR3 regions and iRepertoire HTBI primers were used to build TCR beta libraries. TCRdb reprocessed the multiplex PCR reads via MiXCR and lists one record per CDR3 protein. The data hold some 200,000 distinct CDR3 sequences, with 15% to 20% observed a single time. This clonotype was seen ten or more times. Time point noted: newly diagnosed GD, antithyroid drugs for less than 3 months. PBMC-derived RNA was used for the TCR library. The sample also formed part of further work on T cells in Graves' hyperthyroidism and ophthalmopathy.

Material: peripheral blood mononuclear cells (PBMCs), obtained at new diagnosis, from a patient treated with antithyroid drugs. This clonotype was obtained from a woman aged 30 to 39 with Graves disease.

This CDR3 reads CSATRLGEQYF. CDR3 in DNA: TGCAGTGCTACCAGACTTGGCGAGCAGTACTTC. V and J are TRBV20-1 and TRBJ2-7; unclear D gene. Germline CDR1 reads DFQATT; CDR2 reads SNEGSKA (reference sequence). This CDR3 contains 11 residues. V gave up 4 bases and J gave up 6 bases, with 10 bases separating them.